These 5 T cell receptor beta chains came from one sample sequenced in a study of CD8 T cells in Susac syndrome. RNA in amounts of roughly 0.5 to 1 ug was reverse transcribed with random hexamers. From the immunoSEQ multiplex PCR reads, TCRdb called clonotypes with MiXCR, one entry per CDR3 protein. The repertoire has some 110,000 distinct CDR3 sequences, around 94% of them found once; the top ten carry 0.07% to 0.09%. The source material was CD4+ T cells from PBMCs. Every receptor here comes from a human donor in good health.

The genes are TRBV19 and TRBJ1-2, with 9 nucleotides matching TRBD1. CDR1 and CDR2 (germline): LNHDA, SQIVND (reference sequence). CDR3 length: 13 residues. Germline trimming cut 6 bases from V and 4 bases from J; bases unmatched to any gene: 3. CDR3 loop: CASRDRGGYGYTF. The CDR3 DNA reads TGTGCCAGTAGGGACAGGGGAGGCTATGGCTACACCTTC.

The chain couples TRBV5-1 to TRBJ1-1; unclear D gene. The germline V and J ends were trimmed by 0 bases and 0 bases, with 12 bases remaining between them. The germline V gene encodes CDR1 SGHRS and CDR2 YFSETQ. The CDR3 sequence is 16 residues long. CDR3 coding DNA: TGCGCCAGCAGCTTGGGTGGCGGAGTTTTGAACACTGAAGCTTTCTTT. This gives the protein CASSLGGGVLNTEAFF.

The V call is TRBV9, the J call TRBJ2-2, with D unclear. Germline V lookup: CDR1 SGDLS, CDR2 YYNGEE. The CDR3 spans 13 residues. Trimming took 5 bases from V and 2 from J, leaving 7 bases between them. This CDR3 is CASSRINTGELFF. The CDR3 DNA reads as TGTGCCAGCAGTCGTATCAACACCGGGGAGCTGTTTTTT.

This rearrangement joins TRBV29-1 to TRBJ2-1; tentatively, D is TRBD1 or TRBD2 (7 bases each). Germline V gene data show CDR1 as SQVTM and CDR2 as ANQGSEA. CDR3 length: 14 residues. With 5 bases removed from V and 5 bases from J, the gap between germline ends came to 16 bases. CDR3 amino acids: CSVFQGRGHNEQFF. The CDR3 coding sequence is TGCAGCGTTTTCCAGGGGAGGGGGCACAATGAGCAGTTCTTC.

This clonotype was recorded a few times. V gene TRBV29-1 combines with J gene TRBJ1-1; 10 bases map to TRBD1. V lost 7 bases, J lost 5 bases, and 4 bases stayed unmatched. This CDR3 contains 12 residues. Germline CDR1 and CDR2: SQVTM and ANQGSEA. CDR3 loop: CSGGQGETEAFF. DNA for the CDR3: TGCAGCGGAGGACAGGGGGAAACTGAAGCTTTCTTT.